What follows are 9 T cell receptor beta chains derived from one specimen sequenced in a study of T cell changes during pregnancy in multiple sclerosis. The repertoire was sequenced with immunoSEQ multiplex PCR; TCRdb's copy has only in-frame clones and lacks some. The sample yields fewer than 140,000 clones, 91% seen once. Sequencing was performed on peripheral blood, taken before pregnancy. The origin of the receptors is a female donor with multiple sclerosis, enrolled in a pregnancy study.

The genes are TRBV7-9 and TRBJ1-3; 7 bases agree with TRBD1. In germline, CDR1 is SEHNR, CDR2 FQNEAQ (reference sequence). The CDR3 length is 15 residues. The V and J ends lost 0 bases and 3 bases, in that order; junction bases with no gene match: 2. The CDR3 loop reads CASSLAGGSGNTIYF. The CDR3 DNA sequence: TGTGCCAGCAGCTTAGCAGGGGGCAGTGGAAACACCATATATTTT.

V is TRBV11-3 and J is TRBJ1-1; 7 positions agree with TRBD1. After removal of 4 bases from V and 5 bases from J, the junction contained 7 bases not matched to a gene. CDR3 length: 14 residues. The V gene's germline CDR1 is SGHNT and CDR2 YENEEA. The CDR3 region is CASSSIQGWTEAFF. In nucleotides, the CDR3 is TGTGCCAGCAGCTCCATACAGGGGTGGACTGAAGCTTTCTTT.

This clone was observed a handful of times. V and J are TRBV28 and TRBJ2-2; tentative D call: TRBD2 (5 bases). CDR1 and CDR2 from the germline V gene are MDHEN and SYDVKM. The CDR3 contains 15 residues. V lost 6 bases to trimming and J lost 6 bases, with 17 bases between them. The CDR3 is CASSNSFLEAGELFF. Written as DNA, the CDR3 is TGTGCCAGCAGCAATTCCTTTCTGGAGGCCGGGGAGCTGTTTTTT.

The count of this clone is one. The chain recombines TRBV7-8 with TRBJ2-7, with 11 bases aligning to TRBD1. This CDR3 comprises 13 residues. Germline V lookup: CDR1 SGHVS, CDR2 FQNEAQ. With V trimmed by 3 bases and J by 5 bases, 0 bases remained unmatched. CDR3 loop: CASSLGQGDEQYF. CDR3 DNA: TGTGCCAGCAGCTTGGGACAGGGGGACGAGCAGTACTTC. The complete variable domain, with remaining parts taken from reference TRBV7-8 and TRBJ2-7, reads GAGVSQSPRYKVAKRGQDVALRCDPISGHVSLFWYQQALGQGPEFLTYFQNEAQLDKSGLPSDRFFAERPEGSVSTLKIQRTQQEDSAVYLCASSLGQGDEQYFGPGTRLTVT.

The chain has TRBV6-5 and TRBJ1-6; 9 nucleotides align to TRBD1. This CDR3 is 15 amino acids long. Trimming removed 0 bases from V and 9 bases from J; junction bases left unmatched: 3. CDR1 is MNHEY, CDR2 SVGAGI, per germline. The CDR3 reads CASSYSGQGGSPLHF. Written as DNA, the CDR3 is TGTGCCAGCAGTTACTCGGGACAGGGCGGTTCACCCCTCCACTTT.

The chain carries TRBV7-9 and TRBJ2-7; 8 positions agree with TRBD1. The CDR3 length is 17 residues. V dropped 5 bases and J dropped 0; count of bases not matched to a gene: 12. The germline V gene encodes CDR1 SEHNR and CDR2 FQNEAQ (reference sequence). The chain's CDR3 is CASSEGGQVIRSYEQYF. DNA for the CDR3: TGTGCCAGCAGCGAAGGGGGACAGGTAATCCGCTCCTACGAGCAGTACTTC.

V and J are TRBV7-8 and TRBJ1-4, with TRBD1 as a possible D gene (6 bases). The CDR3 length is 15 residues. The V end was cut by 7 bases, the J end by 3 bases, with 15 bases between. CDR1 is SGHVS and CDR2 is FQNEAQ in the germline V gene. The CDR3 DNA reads TGTGCCAGCACTTTGGCTACAGGGCCTAATGAAAAACTGTTTTTT. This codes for CASTLATGPNEKLFF.

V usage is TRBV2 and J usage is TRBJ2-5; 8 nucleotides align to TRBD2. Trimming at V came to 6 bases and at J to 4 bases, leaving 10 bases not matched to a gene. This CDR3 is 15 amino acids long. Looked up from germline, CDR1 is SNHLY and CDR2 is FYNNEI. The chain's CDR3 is CASRGSGSFRETQYF. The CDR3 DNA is TGTGCCAGCAGGGGGAGCGGGAGCTTCAGAGAGACCCAGTACTTC.

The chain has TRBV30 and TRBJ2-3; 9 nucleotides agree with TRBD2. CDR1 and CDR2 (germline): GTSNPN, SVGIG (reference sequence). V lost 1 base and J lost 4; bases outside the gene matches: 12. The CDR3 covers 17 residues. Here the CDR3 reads CAWSDILREGLPDTQYF. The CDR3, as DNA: TGTGCCTGGAGTGATATCTTGCGGGAGGGCCTCCCAGATACGCAGTATTTT.